A single T cell receptor (beta chain) is shown here with its context. The antigen remains undetermined. The sample originates from a study of cytomegalovirus exposure and HLA in healthy donors. The study's findings and limits: Further analysis, carried out later, found HLA-associated TCR beta chains more clonally expanded than equally common other chains. The HLA-A and HLA-B alleles of most subjects were reportedly predicted accurately from TCR beta sequences. In a later analysis, V- and J-gene trimming of beta chains associated with a DCLRE1C missense variant, replicated independently.

The study sampled nominally healthy donors, though unrecorded immune exposures were likely. The PCR employed 60 Vbeta primers together with 13 Jbeta primers. Assay: immunoSEQ multiplex PCR; the TCRdb copy retains only in-frame clones and omits some. The profile shows 110,000 to 150,000 clones, around 79% of them singletons. Germline V gene sequence: CDR1 SGHAT, CDR2 FQNNGV. After removal of 0 bases from V and 7 bases from J, the junction contained 4 bases not matched to a gene. The CDR3 contains 14 residues. The sequenced sample consisted of PBMCs. The chain couples TRBV11-2 to TRBJ1-2; TRBD1 matches at 8 bases. The source of this sequence is a male donor in good health and CMV-seronegative. The CDR3 sequence: CASSLESGGVGYTF. The CDR3 DNA reads as TGTGCCAGCAGCTTAGAGTCAGGGGGCGTTGGCTACACCTTC. The full variable domain, with the rest looked up from reference TRBV11-2 and TRBJ1-2, is EAGVAQSPRYKIIEKRQSVAFWCNPISGHATLYWYQQILGQGPKLLIQFQNNGVVDDSQLPKDRFSAERLKGVDSTLKIQPAKLEDSAVYLCASSLESGGVGYTFGSGTRLTVV.